The rows below give T cell receptor beta chains drawn from one sample of a study of T cell clones after liver transplantation. Assay used: immunoSEQ multiplex PCR; TCRdb lists only in-frame clones, some missing. The profile shows roughly 19,000 clones, roughly nine tenths of them singletons. The sample consisted of CD8+ T cells from blood, taken 45 to 46 months after liver transplant. The receptors shown here come from a human patient who received a liver transplant. The T cells may partly be graft donor cells. Each CDR3 is given with its conserved first and last residue. The D gene is left open where the match is weak. Clone size, where shown, is once, few, many, or a class for clones that have expanded.

>.|TRBJ2-1|once|TRBV10-1
CASSEGGVYGNEQFF
TGCGCCAGCAGTGAAGGTGGGGTCTATGGAAATGAGCAGTTCTTC
>.|TRBJ2-5|.|TRBV9
CASSAPGFEKNVETQYF
TGTGCCAGCAGCGCCCCAGGTTTCGAGAAGAATGTAGAGACCCAGTACTTC
>.|TRBJ2-7|.|TRBV21-1
CASSKDENLSSYEQYF
TGTGCCAGCAGCAAAGATGAAAACCTGAGCTCCTACGAGCAGTACTTC
>TRBD2|TRBJ2-1|.|TRBV2
CASSPRGLAGEGVYNEQFF
TGTGCCAGCAGCCCAAGGGGACTAGCGGGAGAAGGTGTCTACAATGAGCAGTTCTTC
>TRBD2|TRBJ2-5|.|TRBV11-1
CASSLGSGRGRETQYF
TGTGCCAGCAGCTTAGGTAGCGGGAGAGGAAGAGAGACCCAGTACTTC
>.|TRBJ2-3|.|TRBV7-9
CASTLTLRADTQYF
TGTGCCAGCACCCTTACCCTCCGGGCGGATACGCAGTATTTT
>.|TRBJ2-7|.|TRBV14
CASSHRGTFYEQYF
TGTGCCAGCAGCCATAGGGGGACCTTCTACGAGCAGTACTTC
>.|TRBJ2-1|.|TRBV19
CASSSNGGNEQFF
TGTGCCAGTAGTTCTAACGGGGGCAATGAGCAGTTCTTC
>.|TRBJ2-7|.|TRBV7-9
CASSSGGEQYF
TGTGCCAGCAGCTCAGGTGGGGAGCAGTACTTC
>TRBD2|TRBJ2-1|.|TRBV7-9
CASSSAGLANQFF
TGTGCCAGCAGCTCCGCAGGACTAGCTAACCAGTTCTTC
>.|TRBJ1-2|few|TRBV6-5
CASSYSLGYGYTF
TGTGCCAGCAGTTACTCACTCGGCTATGGCTACACCTTC
>.|TRBJ2-7|.|TRBV6-6
CASTQVYGSYEQYF
TGTGCCAGCACCCAAGTCTACGGTTCCTACGAGCAGTACTTC
>TRBD2|TRBJ2-7|.|TRBV7-9
CASSPRLAGEHAYEQYF
TGTGCCAGCAGTCCTCGACTAGCGGGAGAGCACGCCTACGAGCAGTACTTC
>TRBD2|TRBJ2-1|.|TRBV9
CASSVRVLAGGVPYNEQFF
TGTGCCAGCAGCGTACGAGTTCTAGCGGGAGGCGTGCCCTACAATGAGCAGTTCTTC
>.|TRBJ2-2|.|TRBV4-3
CASSQDGYGELFF
TGCGCCAGCAGCCAAGATGGGTACGGGGAGCTGTTTTTT
>TRBD2|TRBJ2-1|.|TRBV7-8
CASSYGTSGPETPHNEQFF
TGTGCCAGCAGCTACGGGACTAGCGGCCCCGAGACCCCCCACAATGAGCAGTTCTTC
>TRBD2|TRBJ2-1|.|TRBV27
CASSFSAGGPPTNEQFF
TGTGCCAGCAGTTTTTCCGCGGGAGGGCCTCCCACCAATGAGCAGTTCTTC
>.|TRBJ2-7|once|TRBV7-6
CASSLKESYEQYF
TGTGCCAGCAGCTTAAAGGAGTCCTACGAGCAGTACTTC
>.|TRBJ2-3|.|TRBV7-9
CASSLGWGTRDGDTQYF
TGTGCCAGCAGCTTAGGGTGGGGAACGCGGGATGGAGATACGCAGTATTTT
>.|TRBJ2-7|.|TRBV27
CASSPLGGAAYEQYF
TGTGCCAGCAGCCCCCTCGGCGGAGCAGCCTACGAGCAGTACTTC
>TRBD2|TRBJ2-2|.|TRBV11-1
CASSLSPYLGGRSVGELFF
TGTGCCAGCAGCTTATCCCCCTATCTAGGCGGGAGGAGTGTCGGGGAGCTGTTTTTT
>.|TRBJ2-7|.|TRBV7-6
CASSLVPYEQYF
TGTGCCAGCAGCTTAGTCCCGTACGAGCAGTACTTC
>.|TRBJ2-3|once|TRBV11-2
CASSFGVGPDTQYF
TGTGCCAGCAGCTTCGGGGTTGGCCCAGATACGCAGTATTTT
>.|TRBJ1-1|.|TRBV11-2
CASSLDVEEPGAFF
TGTGCCAGCAGCTTAGACGTTGAAGAACCCGGGGCTTTCTTT
>.|TRBJ2-1|.|TRBV7-9
CASSLAGGLEAVEQFF
TGTGCCAGCAGCTTAGCCGGGGGGCTAGAAGCGGTTGAGCAGTTCTTC
>.|TRBJ2-1|.|TRBV4-1
CASSQQHPKINEQFF
TGCGCCAGCAGCCAACAGCACCCGAAAATCAATGAGCAGTTCTTC
>.|TRBJ2-1|.|TRBV10-1
CASSSGNEQFF
TGCGCCAGCTCATCGGGGAATGAGCAGTTCTTC
>.|TRBJ2-5|.|TRBV5-1
CASSFELETQYF
TGCGCCAGCAGCTTTGAGTTAGAGACCCAGTACTTC
>.|TRBJ2-5|.|TRBV29-1
CSVEGYPGVGETQYF
TGCAGCGTTGAAGGATACCCGGGTGTAGGCGAGACCCAGTACTTC
>TRBD2|TRBJ2-1|.|TRBV10-2
CASGWTSGNEQFF
TGCGCCAGCGGTTGGACTAGCGGTAATGAGCAGTTCTTC
>.|TRBJ2-1|.|TRBV4-3
CASSQRELARGDEQFF
TGCGCCAGCAGCCAAAGAGAACTAGCAAGGGGCGATGAGCAGTTCTTC
>.|TRBJ1-1|.|TRBV19
CAILPNWGTEAFF
TGTGCCATCCTCCCCAACTGGGGCACTGAAGCTTTCTTT
>.|TRBJ1-1|.|TRBV7-9
CASSREMGVNTEAFF
TGTGCCAGCAGTAGGGAAATGGGGGTTAACACTGAAGCTTTCTTT
>TRBD1|TRBJ1-3|.|TRBV27
CASSSTGAGNTIYF
TGTGCCAGCAGTTCGACAGGGGCTGGAAACACCATATATTTT
>.|TRBJ1-1|.|TRBV6-4
CASSDLPGTEAFF
TGTGCCAGCAGTGACTTGCCAGGCACTGAAGCTTTCTTT
>.|TRBJ2-5|.|TRBV2
CASKRETQYF
TGTGCCAGCAAGCGAGAGACCCAGTACTTC
>TRBD2|TRBJ2-5|.|TRBV7-9
CASSPRTSGRGETQYF
TGTGCCAGCAGCCCACGGACTAGCGGGAGGGGAGAGACCCAGTACTTC
>.|TRBJ1-1|.|TRBV7-9
CASSLSGPEAFF
TGTGCCAGCAGCTTGTCTGGGCCTGAAGCTTTCTTT
>.|TRBJ2-6|.|TRBV18
CASSPPPAGANVLTF
TGTGCCAGCTCCCCTCCCCCCGCGGGGGCCAACGTCCTGACTTTC
>.|TRBJ1-3|.|TRBV4-3
CASSPHGTAGNTIYF
TGCGCCAGCAGCCCCCACGGGACTGCTGGAAACACCATATATTTT
>.|TRBJ2-7|.|TRBV28
CASSFFSGGREQYF
TGTGCCAGCAGTTTTTTTTCAGGGGGGCGAGAGCAGTACTTC
>.|TRBJ2-3|.|TRBV19
CASSRDATDTQYF
TGTGCCAGTAGCAGGGACGCCACAGATACGCAGTATTTT
>TRBD2|TRBJ2-3|.|TRBV29-1
CSVPGLAGPPDTQYF
TGCAGCGTGCCCGGACTAGCGGGACCCCCAGATACGCAGTATTTT
>.|TRBJ1-1|.|TRBV5-6
CASSLESYTEAFF
TGTGCCAGCAGCTTGGAGAGTTACACGGAAGCTTTCTTT
>TRBD1|TRBJ2-7|once|TRBV27
CASSSGQGSYEQYF
TGTGCCAGCAGTTCGGGACAGGGTTCCTACGAGCAGTACTTC
>.|TRBJ2-2|.|TRBV27
CASLTWGPANTGELFF
TGTGCCAGCCTAACCTGGGGGCCCGCGAACACCGGGGAGCTGTTTTTT
>.|TRBJ2-7|.|TRBV10-1
CASSPRDSYEQYF
TGCGCCAGCAGTCCCCGGGACTCCTACGAGCAGTACTTC
>.|TRBJ1-2|.|TRBV28
CASSSPARDPNYGYTF
TGTGCCAGCAGTTCTCCTGCCAGGGACCCTAACTATGGCTACACCTTC
>.|TRBJ1-5|.|TRBV4-1
CASSPWTASNQPQHF
TGCGCCAGCAGCCCCTGGACAGCCTCAAATCAGCCCCAGCATTTT
>TRBD2|TRBJ2-1|.|TRBV28
CATRWTSGSHEQFF
TGTGCCACCCGATGGACTAGCGGGAGCCATGAGCAGTTCTTC
>.|TRBJ2-1|.|TRBV27
CASSFLGDEQFF
TGTGCCAGCAGTTTCCTCGGGGATGAGCAGTTCTTC
>TRBD2|TRBJ2-1|once|TRBV7-8
CASISEVGLAGGGGEQFF
TGTGCCAGCATCTCTGAGGTGGGACTAGCGGGAGGCGGGGGTGAGCAGTTCTTC
>TRBD1|TRBJ2-7|.|TRBV5-1
CASKGTGTDEQYF
TGCGCCAGCAAGGGGACAGGGACCGACGAGCAGTACTTC
>TRBD2|TRBJ2-3|.|TRBV19
CASSMRLAGVVRTDTQYF
TGTGCCAGTAGTATGCGGCTAGCGGGAGTTGTTCGAACAGATACGCAGTATTTT
>.|TRBJ1-5|.|TRBV5-6
CASSSGGSQPQHF
TGTGCCAGCAGTTCGGGTGGAAGTCAGCCCCAGCATTTT